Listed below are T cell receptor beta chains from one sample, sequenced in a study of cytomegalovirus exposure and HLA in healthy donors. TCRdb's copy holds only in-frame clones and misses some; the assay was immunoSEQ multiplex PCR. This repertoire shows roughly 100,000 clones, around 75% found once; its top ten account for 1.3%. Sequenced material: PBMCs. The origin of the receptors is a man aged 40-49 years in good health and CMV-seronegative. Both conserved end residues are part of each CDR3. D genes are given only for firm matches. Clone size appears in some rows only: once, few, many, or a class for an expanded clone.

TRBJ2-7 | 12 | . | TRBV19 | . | TGTGCCAGTAGTGCCTCTACCTACGAGCAGTACTTC | CASSASTYEQYF
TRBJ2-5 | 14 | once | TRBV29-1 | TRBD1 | TGCAGCGTCACCGGGACAGGGGGGGGAGAGACCCAGTACTTC | CSVTGTGGGETQYF
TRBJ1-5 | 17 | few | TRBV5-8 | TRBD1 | TGTGCCAGCACCCGCGGGACAGGGTTTTTGGGCAATCAGCCCCAGCATTTT | CASTRGTGFLGNQPQHF
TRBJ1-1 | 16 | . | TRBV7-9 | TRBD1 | TGTTCCAGCAGCCCCCGGACAGGGGCACGAAACACTGAAGCTTTCTTT | CSSSPRTGARNTEAFF
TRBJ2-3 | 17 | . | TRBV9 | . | TGTGCCAGCAGCGTAGAAGGTTCCCAGGGAGGTAGAGATACGCAGTATTTT | CASSVEGSQGGRDTQYF
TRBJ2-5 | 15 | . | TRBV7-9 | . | TGTTCCAGCAGCTCCCATTTGAGACAGCAAGAGACCCAGTACTTC | CSSSSHLRQQETQYF
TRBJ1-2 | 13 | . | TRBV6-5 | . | TGTGCCAGCAGGCCAGGGGAACCCATCGGCTACACCTTC | CASRPGEPIGYTF
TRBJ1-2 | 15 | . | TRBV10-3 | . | TGTGCCATCAGTGTTGGGGGGGCGCAGGGCTATGGCTACACCTTC | CAISVGGAQGYGYTF
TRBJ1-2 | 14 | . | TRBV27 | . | TGTGCCAGCAGACTGGGACACCCCAACTATGGCTACACCTTC | CASRLGHPNYGYTF
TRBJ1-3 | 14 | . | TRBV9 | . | TGTGCCAGCAGCGTTCAGGGTTCAGGAAACACCATATATTTT | CASSVQGSGNTIYF
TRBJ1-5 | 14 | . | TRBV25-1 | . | TGTGCCAGCAGTGACCTCAGGGAACATCAGCCCCAGCATTTT | CASSDLREHQPQHF
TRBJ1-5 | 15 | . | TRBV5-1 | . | TGCGCCAGCAGCTTGGCGGGGGATAGCAATCAGCCCCAGCATTTT | CASSLAGDSNQPQHF
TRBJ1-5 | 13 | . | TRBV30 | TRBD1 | TGTGCCTGGAGGGGACAGGTCAATCAGCCCCAGCATTTT | CAWRGQVNQPQHF
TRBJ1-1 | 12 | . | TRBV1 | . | TGCACCAGCAGCGGGACAGGGTGTTTGGCTTTCTTT | CTSSGTGCLAFF
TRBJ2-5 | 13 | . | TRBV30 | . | TGTGCCTGGAGTGGACAGGGAGGCGAGACCCAGTACTTC | CAWSGQGGETQYF
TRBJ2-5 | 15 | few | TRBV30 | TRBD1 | TGTGCCTGGCGCGCCCCGGGACAGGGACAAGAGACCCAGTACTTC | CAWRAPGQGQETQYF
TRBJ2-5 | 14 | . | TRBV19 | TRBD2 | TGTGCCAGTAGTATAGTGCTAGCGGGAGAGACCCAGTACTTC | CASSIVLAGETQYF
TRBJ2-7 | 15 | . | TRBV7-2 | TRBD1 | TGTGCCAGCAGCTTAGGTAGCAGGGGGTCCTACGAGCAGTACTTC | CASSLGSRGSYEQYF
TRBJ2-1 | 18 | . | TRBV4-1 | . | TGCGCCAGCAGCAACTCCCTCGGGGACACTGCCTCCTACAATGAGCAGTTCTTC | CASSNSLGDTASYNEQFF
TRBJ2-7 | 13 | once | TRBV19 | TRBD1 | TGTGCCAGTAGTATACTACAGGGGTACGAGCAGTACTTC | CASSILQGYEQYF
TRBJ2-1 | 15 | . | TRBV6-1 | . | TGTGCCAGCAGTGATAGGCGAGCGCTTTACAATGAGCAGTTCTTC | CASSDRRALYNEQFF
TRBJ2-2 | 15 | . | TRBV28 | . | TGTGCCAGCAGTTTACCGCCCCACGGGACCGGGGAGCTGTTTTTT | CASSLPPHGTGELFF
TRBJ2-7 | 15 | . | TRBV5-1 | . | TGCGCCAGCAGCCTTGGCACGGGAGTCTCCTACGAGCAGTACTTC | CASSLGTGVSYEQYF